The 24 T cell receptor beta chains given below trace back to one sample, sequenced in a study of post-analysis software for immune sequencing data. Study results and caveats: The five TRBV segments detected at higher frequency in patients than in controls included TRBV5-6, TRBV5-1 and TRBV20-1.

No antigen has been identified for these receptors. Unique molecular identifiers were present in the TCR beta cDNA libraries. Via MiXCR, TCRdb re-called the PCR reads, giving one row per CDR3 protein. This repertoire shows fewer than 700,000 distinct CDR3 sequences, roughly two fifths found once; its top ten account for approximately 1.7%. Sequenced: blood. The receptors stem from a girl aged 10 to 17 with multiple sclerosis.

In this sample, this clonotype turned up many times. V usage is TRBV12-3 or TRBV12-4 and J usage is TRBJ2-1; D remains ambiguous. The CDR3 length is 11 residues. V gave up 3 bases and J gave up 7 bases, with 4 bases separating them. The CDR3 reads CASSFLNEQFF. Written as DNA, the CDR3 is TGTGCCAGCAGTTTCCTTAATGAGCAGTTCTTC.

With regard to this clonotype: This sequence may be a read error, since a much larger clone differs from it by one base. The J gene is TRBJ2-1, the V gene TRBV29-1, with 9 bases fitting TRBD2. This CDR3 comprises 16 residues. With V trimmed by 6 bases and J by 6 bases, 15 bases remained unmatched. CDR1 is SQVTM and CDR2 is ANQGSEA in the germline V gene. CDR3 sequence (DNA): TGCAGCGTAGGACCAATGACTAGCGGCGTATCCAATGAGCAGTTCTTC. Translated: CSVGPMTSGVSNEQFF.

The gene calls are TRBV7-9 and TRBJ2-5; tentative D call: TRBD1 (6 bases). Between the trimmed V and J ends, which lost 8 bases and 0 bases, there was a span of 16 bases. Germline V CDR1 and CDR2: SEHNR, FQNEAQ (reference sequence). This CDR3 region has 15 residues. The CDR3 loop reads CASHGFGTHQETQYF. DNA for the CDR3: TGTGCCAGCCACGGGTTCGGGACACACCAAGAGACCCAGTACTTC.

The table lists this clonotype with many counts. The rearrangement uses TRBV10-2 and TRBJ2-1; the match to TRBD2 covers 13 bases. The CDR3 loop spans 16 amino acids. Germline-derived CDR1 and CDR2 are WSHSY and SAAADI. The V and J ends lost 8 bases and 8 bases, in that order; junction bases with no gene match: 12. Here the CDR3 DNA reads TGCGCCAGCTCTTACGAGGGACTAGCGGGATGGCATGAGCAGTTCTTC. Translated, it gives CASSYEGLAGWHEQFF.

This clonotype was counted a few times. The rearrangement uses TRBV2 and TRBJ2-7, with 9 bases aligning to TRBD1. Germline V CDR1 and CDR2: SNHLY, FYNNEI. V shed 6 bases, J shed 0 bases, and the junction held 3 bases outside the gene matches. This CDR3 contains 14 residues. The CDR3 loop is CASRTGGFSYEQYF. CDR3 nucleotides: TGTGCCAGCAGGACAGGGGGTTTCTCCTACGAGCAGTACTTC. Full variable domain (outside the CDR3, taken from reference TRBV2 and TRBJ2-7): EPEVTQTPSHQVTQMGQEVILRCVPISNHLYFYWYRQILGQKVEFLVSFYNNEISEKSEIFDDQFSVERPDGSNFTLKIRSTKLEDSAMYFCASRTGGFSYEQYFGPGTRLTVT.

Only a few counts were recorded for this clonotype. The chain combines TRBV20-1 with TRBJ2-7; D tentatively reads TRBD1 or TRBD2 (5 bases each). The CDR3 covers 14 residues. Germline V gene sequence: CDR1 DFQATT, CDR2 SNEGSKA (reference sequence). V lost 2 bases and J 0 bases, leaving 11 bases between the germline ends. The CDR3 DNA sequence: TGCAGTGCTAGAAGGGACGGTCCCTCCTACGAGCAGTACTTC. Translation gives CSARRDGPSYEQYF.

CDR3 nucleotide sequence: TGTGCCAGCAGCTTAGCTGGGGGCGCACACAATGAGCAGTTCTTC. This gives the protein CASSLAGGAHNEQFF. The gene calls are TRBV7-2 and TRBJ2-1, with D tentatively TRBD1 (6 bases). Germline V gene data show CDR1 as SGHTA and CDR2 as FQGNSA. V lost 0 bases, J lost 5 bases, and 11 bases lay in between. The CDR3 extends over 15 amino acids.

The genes are TRBV7-9 and TRBJ1-2; D might be TRBD1 (6 bases). The V gene's germline CDR1 is SEHNR and CDR2 FQNEAQ (reference sequence). V gave up 4 bases and J gave up 8 bases, with 17 bases separating them. The CDR3 runs to 14 residues. The CDR3 bases are TGTGCCAGCAGCTCCGACACCACGGGGGCCGGCTACACCTTC. It specifies CASSSDTTGAGYTF.

The V and J genes are TRBV12-3 or TRBV12-4 and TRBJ1-4, with D maybe TRBD1 (6 bases). The length of the CDR3 is 16 residues. Trimming took off 4 bases at V and 7 bases at J, with 19 bases between the two ends. DNA of the CDR3: TGTGCCAGCAGTTCCAACACAGGGTTGAGTGGTGAAAAACTGTTTTTT. Translation gives CASSSNTGLSGEKLFF.

The chain is built from TRBV11-2 and TRBJ1-6; D is undetermined. The V end was cut by 0 bases, the J end by 7 bases, with 10 bases between. CDR3 length equals 15 residues. Germline V gene data show CDR1 as SGHAT and CDR2 as FQNNGV. DNA of the CDR3: TGTGCCAGCAGCTTAGATATTATGTGGAATTCACCCCTCCACTTT. This encodes CASSLDIMWNSPLHF.

The rearrangement links TRBV12-3 or TRBV12-4 to TRBJ2-7, with a weak D call TRBD2 (6 bases). There are 15 residues in the CDR3. Between the trimmed V and J ends, which lost 4 bases and 0 bases, there was a span of 13 bases. The CDR3 DNA follows: TGTGCCAGCAGTTACAGAAGGGGAGGCTCCTACGAGCAGTACTTC. The encoded protein is CASSYRRGGSYEQYF.

A single count supports this clonotype. The rearrangement joins TRBV4-2 to TRBJ2-3; 8 positions agree with TRBD2. This CDR3 contains 18 residues. Germline loops: CDR1 LGHNA, CDR2 YNFKEQ. Trimming removed 1 base from V and 1 base from J; junction bases left unmatched: 10. The CDR3 nucleotides are TGTGCCAGCAGCCAAGCGAGGATTGGGCGGGGGGGCACAGATACGCAGTATTTT. Translation: CASSQARIGRGGTDTQYF.

This clonotype has more than one count but fewer than ten. The chain has TRBV12-3 or TRBV12-4 and TRBJ2-1; D is undetermined. V was trimmed by 3 bases and J by 7 bases, leaving 13 bases between them. This CDR3 is built from 14 residues. The DNA of the CDR3 is TGTGCCAGCAGTTTCGGGCAGGCCAGTAATGAGCAGTTCTTC. Translating gives CASSFGQASNEQFF.

The chain employs TRBV12-3 or TRBV12-4 and TRBJ2-3; weak D call: TRBD2 (6 bases). The germline V and J ends were trimmed by 6 bases and 2 bases, with 18 bases remaining between them. The CDR3 extends over 16 amino acids. CDR3 protein: CASRPPKGGTTDTQYF. The CDR3 nucleotides are TGTGCCAGCAGGCCCCCAAAGGGAGGTACCACAGATACGCAGTATTTT.

This clonotype was seen only once. The V call is TRBV10-3, the J call TRBJ1-1; no reliable D call. V lost 8 bases and J lost 0, with 13 bases in between. Germline V CDR1 and CDR2: ENHRY, SYGVKD. There are 14 residues in the CDR3. This CDR3 reads CAIEVYFMNTEAFF. CDR3 nucleotide sequence: TGTGCCATCGAGGTTTACTTCATGAACACTGAAGCTTTCTTT.

This clonotype was recorded once. CDR3 bases: TGTGCCAGCTCACCACTCCAGGGAAACCAGCACACAGATACGCAGTATTTT. It translates to CASSPLQGNQHTDTQYF. The chain employs TRBV18 and TRBJ2-3; a possible D gene is TRBD1 (5 bases). The length of the CDR3 is 17 residues. Germline V gene lookup returns CDR1 KGHSH and CDR2 LQKENI. The V and J ends lost 1 base and 2 bases respectively, with 16 bases between them.

There are a few counts of this clonotype. CDR3 in amino acids: CASSEMASFSYEQYF. In nucleotides, the CDR3 is TGCGCCAGCAGTGAAATGGCCAGCTTCTCCTACGAGCAGTACTTC. The chain couples TRBV10-2 to TRBJ2-7; D remains unclear. V dropped 3 bases and J dropped 0 bases, with 12 bases sitting between them. The CDR3 is made up of 15 amino acids. Germline CDR1 is WSHSY and CDR2 is SAAADI.

The chain joins TRBV7-9 to TRBJ2-3, with D perhaps matching TRBD1 (6 bases). V gave up 5 bases and J gave up 1 base, with 13 bases separating them. Germline V gives CDR1 SEHNR, CDR2 FQNEAQ (reference sequence). The CDR3 extends over 15 amino acids. The CDR3 coding sequence is TGTGCCAGCAGCCAGAGGGGGATTCGCACAGATACGCAGTATTTT. Translation: CASSQRGIRTDTQYF.

This sequence joins TRBV12-3 or TRBV12-4 and TRBJ2-1; tentatively, D is TRBD1 (5 bases). The CDR3 runs 17 residues. Between the trimmed V and J ends, which lost 6 bases and 4 bases, there was a span of 22 bases. The CDR3 DNA reads TGTGCCAGCAGCACACCAAGGGGTAGGGTGACATACAATGAGCAGTTCTTC. It specifies CASSTPRGRVTYNEQFF.

The chain combines TRBV12-3 or TRBV12-4 with TRBJ2-7; D possibly corresponds to TRBD1 (6 bases). CDR3 length equals 12 residues. The V gene lost 7 bases and the J gene lost 7 bases, with 14 bases spanning the gap. CDR3 protein: CASTWDISEQYF. In DNA, the CDR3 is TGTGCCAGCACTTGGGACATCTCGGAGCAGTACTTC.

A single count supports this clonotype. The junction and the germline gene differ at one end; a read error may be behind it. This sequence joins TRBV12-3 or TRBV12-4 and TRBJ2-3, with a possible D match to TRBD2 (6 bases). The CDR3 is 12 residues long. CDR3 in DNA: TGTGCCAGCAGTTTAGGGGAGGATACGCGGTATTTT. Encoded protein: CASSLGEDTRYF.

This clonotype was detected a few times. The chain links TRBV4-1 to TRBJ2-1, with 8 nucleotides matching TRBD1. Unmatched junction bases numbered 10, after V lost 1 base and J lost 8 bases. Germline assignment: CDR1 MGHRA and CDR2 YSYEKL. The CDR3 contains 16 residues. The CDR3 sequence is CASSQALGQEHDEQFF. For the CDR3, the DNA is TGCGCCAGCAGCCAAGCGCTGGGACAGGAACACGATGAGCAGTTCTTC.

A few counts support this clonotype. V gene TRBV12-3 or TRBV12-4 combines with J gene TRBJ2-5; D is unclear. Trimming removed 6 bases at V and 4 bases at J, with 12 bases between. This CDR3 contains 13 residues. The CDR3 coding sequence is TGTGCCAGCAGCTCGGACCTAAGAGAGACCCAGTACTTC. Translating gives CASSSDLRETQYF.

The V and J genes are TRBV15 and TRBJ2-7, with D tentatively TRBD1 (6 bases). The germline gives CDR1 LNHNV, CDR2 YYDKDF (reference sequence). The CDR3 totals 14 residues. V dropped 0 bases and J dropped 6 bases, with 12 bases sitting between them. The CDR3 nucleotides are TGTGCCACCAGCAGAGATCCAGGGGTAAGCGAGCAGTACTTC. Its protein product is CATSRDPGVSEQYF.